Below are 24 T cell receptor beta chains sequenced from a single sample in a study of shared clonotypes between healthy human individuals. TCRdb's table, derived via immunoSEQ multiplex PCR, lists solely in-frame clones and lacks some. The top ten clones hold approximately 25% of a sample with approximately 810,000 clones, approximately 92% of them seen once. CD45RO negativity and positive selection for CCR7 defined naive CD8 cells, a population that excluded terminally differentiated effector memory CD45RA+ cells. Sequenced input: naive CD8+ T cells sorted from blood. Source of these receptors: a young man in good health.

The genes are TRBV29-1 and TRBJ2-4, with TRBD2 as a possible D gene (5 bases). This CDR3 has 15 residues. Trimming took off 7 bases at V and 0 bases at J, with 16 bases between the two ends. CDR1 is SQVTM, CDR2 ANQGSEA, per germline. The CDR3 reads CSALDGMLAKNIQYF. CDR3 DNA sequence: TGCAGCGCGCTAGACGGGATGTTAGCCAAAAACATTCAGTACTTC.

The chain uses TRBV18 and TRBJ2-3, with 10 bases fitting TRBD2. The CDR3 is made up of 20 amino acids. In germline, CDR1 is KGHSH, CDR2 LQKENI. After removal of 1 base from V and 1 base from J, the junction contained 14 bases not matched to a gene. The CDR3 sequence: CASSPRGPLAGDLGTDTQYF. The CDR3, as DNA: TGTGCCAGCTCACCACGAGGGCCCCTAGCGGGAGATTTGGGCACAGATACGCAGTATTTT.

The CDR3 spells CASLSSAGRQKLFF. DNA of the CDR3: TGTGCCAGCCTATCTAGTGCTGGGCGCCAAAAACTGTTTTTT. The genes are TRBV19 and TRBJ1-4; D is ambiguous. Trimming removed 9 bases from V and 9 bases from J, with 20 bases in between. From germline, CDR1 is LNHDA and CDR2 SQIVND (reference sequence). The CDR3 totals 14 residues.

This rearrangement joins TRBV7-2 to TRBJ2-1, with D hard to call. The CDR3 totals 16 residues. From germline, CDR1 is SGHTA and CDR2 FQGNSA. The germline V and J ends were trimmed by 1 base and 8 bases, with 18 bases remaining between them. For the CDR3, the DNA is TGTGCCAGCAGCTTAGGCGGTACGGTGGCCCTGCATGAGCAGTTCTTC. It specifies CASSLGGTVALHEQFF.

A note on this clone: The sample contains more than one DNA sequence encoding this CDR3. V gene TRBV6-5 combines with J gene TRBJ2-1; 8 nucleotides align to TRBD2. Germline CDR1 MNHEY, CDR2 SVGAGI. CDR3 length equals 12 residues. V lost 6 bases and J lost 7; bases outside the gene matches: 2. The CDR3 is CASSPSGNEQFF. CDR3 sequence (DNA): TGTGCCAGCAGCCCTAGCGGGAATGAGCAGTTCTTC.

This chain links TRBV7-6 with TRBJ2-5; D might be TRBD2 (6 bases). Germline V gene data show CDR1 as SGHVS and CDR2 as FNYEAQ. V lost 5 bases and J 5 bases, leaving 15 bases between the germline ends. This CDR3 contains 14 residues. CDR3 region: CASSVGTGLETQYF. The CDR3 coding sequence is TGTGCCAGCAGCGTAGGGACTGGCCTTGAGACCCAGTACTTC.

The genes are TRBV9 and TRBJ2-2, with TRBD2 matching over 8 bases. CDR1 SGDLS and CDR2 YYNGEE come from the germline V gene. This CDR3 comprises 17 residues. The J segment lost 1 base and the V segment lost 2 bases, leaving 7 bases of the junction unmatched. CDR3 loop: CASSVSPSGLNTGELFF. The CDR3 DNA is TGTGCCAGCAGCGTTAGCCCTAGCGGGCTGAACACCGGGGAGCTGTTTTTT.

The V call is TRBV30, the J call TRBJ1-2; D is uncertain. Germline-derived CDR1 and CDR2 are GTSNPN and SVGIG (reference sequence). This CDR3 has 13 amino acids. V dropped 3 bases and J dropped 2 bases, with 10 bases sitting between them. CDR3 in DNA: TGTGCCTGGAGGGTCGAAAGAAACTATGGCTACACCTTC. Its protein product is CAWRVERNYGYTF.

This clone has just a few counts. The V gene is TRBV19, the J gene TRBJ1-5; 9 nucleotides match TRBD1. The CDR3 length is 14 residues. Germline V gene sequence: CDR1 LNHDA, CDR2 SQIVND (reference sequence). V gave up 7 bases and J gave up 5 bases; unmatched junction bases: 6. CDR3 residues: CASTEGQGYQPQHF. The CDR3 bases are TGTGCCAGTACCGAGGGACAGGGATATCAGCCCCAGCATTTT.

In DNA, the CDR3 is TGTGCCAGCAGCCAGGACGGGACAGCGCGGGACGAGCAGTACTTC. This encodes CASSQDGTARDEQYF. This rearrangement joins TRBV5-4 to TRBJ2-7; TRBD1 matches at 7 bases. Germline loops: CDR1 SGHNT, CDR2 YYREEE (reference sequence). The CDR3 covers 15 residues. Unmatched junction bases numbered 12, after V lost 4 bases and J lost 5 bases.

The chain has TRBV7-9 and TRBJ2-1; D not certain. V was shortened by 1 base and J by 8 bases, with 6 bases between the two germline ends. This CDR3 region has 12 residues. The germline V gene has CDR1 SEHNR and CDR2 FQNEAQ (reference sequence). In DNA, the CDR3 is TGTGCCAGCAGCTTAGTTCGCTATGAGCAGTTCTTC. Translation: CASSLVRYEQFF.

The genes are TRBV9 and TRBJ2-7; 9 nucleotides match TRBD1. The V gene's germline CDR1 is SGDLS and CDR2 YYNGEE. V lost 0 bases to trimming and J lost 1 base; unmatched junction nucleotides: 5. The CDR3 length is 16 residues. The CDR3 bases are TGTGCCAGCAGCGTAGATTTCGGGACAGGGTCCTACGAGCAGTACTTC. Amino acid sequence: CASSVDFGTGSYEQYF.

The chain links TRBV13 to TRBJ2-5; the D gene is possibly TRBD2 (6 bases). This CDR3 region has 14 residues. V lost 3 bases and J lost 0, with 8 bases in between. The germline gives CDR1 PRHDT, CDR2 FYEKMQ (reference sequence). The CDR3, as DNA: TGTGCCAGCAGCTTCCGGGACTACCAAGAGACCCAGTACTTC. It is translated as CASSFRDYQETQYF.

The chain links TRBV5-4 to TRBJ2-2, with D unclear. The CDR3 covers 15 residues. Germline V lookup: CDR1 SGHNT, CDR2 YYREEE (reference sequence). Trimming pared 2 bases from V and 0 bases from J, leaving 8 bases between. This chain's CDR3 is CASSFDLANTGELFF. In nucleotides, the CDR3 is TGTGCCAGCAGCTTCGACCTCGCGAACACCGGGGAGCTGTTTTTT.

This sequence joins TRBV4-2 and TRBJ1-4; D is ambiguous. Trimming shortened V by 4 bases and J by 0 bases, and 12 bases separated the two germline ends. CDR3 length: 16 residues. The germline gives CDR1 LGHNA, CDR2 YNFKEQ. The CDR3 spells CASSPTAIATNEKLFF. CDR3 sequence (DNA): TGTGCCAGCAGCCCGACCGCGATAGCAACTAATGAAAAACTGTTTTTT.

In regard to this clone: Distinct nucleotide sequences in the sample also encode this CDR3. This rearrangement joins TRBV28 to TRBJ2-7; D ambiguous. V was trimmed by 2 bases and J by 4 bases, leaving 6 bases between them. The CDR3 has 12 amino acids. The germline V gene has CDR1 MDHEN and CDR2 SYDVKM. CDR3 amino acids: CASSLGGYEQYF. The CDR3 bases are TGTGCCAGCAGTTTAGGTGGATACGAGCAGTACTTC. Full variable domain (missing parts from reference TRBV28 and TRBJ2-7): DVKVTQSSRYLVKRTGEKVFLECVQDMDHENMFWYRQDPGLGLRLIYFSYDVKMKEKGDIPEGYSVSREKKERFSLILESASTNQTSMYLCASSLGGYEQYFGPGTRLTVT.

The gene calls are TRBV11-2 and TRBJ2-7; D may match TRBD1 or TRBD2 (5 bases each). In germline, CDR1 is SGHAT, CDR2 FQNNGV. The length of the CDR3 is 16 residues. The V end lost 0 bases, the J end lost 0 bases, and 12 bases lay between the germline ends. The CDR3 DNA sequence: TGTGCCAGCAGCTTAGAAGGGACCCGAGGCTCCTACGAGCAGTACTTC. Translated: CASSLEGTRGSYEQYF.

This chain links TRBV7-9 with TRBJ2-1; the D call may be TRBD1 or TRBD2 (5 bases each). CDR3 length equals 17 residues. Trimming took off 5 bases at V and 2 bases at J, with 19 bases between the two ends. CDR1 is SEHNR and CDR2 is FQNEAQ in the germline V gene (reference sequence). CDR3: CASSRITEVGPYNEQFF. Here the CDR3 DNA reads TGTGCCAGCAGCCGAATTACTGAAGTGGGACCCTACAATGAGCAGTTCTTC. Full variable domain (outside the CDR3, taken from reference TRBV7-9 and TRBJ2-1): DTGVSQNPRHKITKRGQNVTFRCDPISEHNRLYWYRQTLGQGPEFLTYFQNEAQLEKSRLLSDRFSAERPKGSFSTLEIQRTEQGDSAMYLCASSRITEVGPYNEQFFGPGTRLTVL.

The J gene is TRBJ2-1, the V gene TRBV10-3; the D is unclear. Germline values: CDR1 ENHRY, CDR2 SYGVKD. Trimming took 7 bases from V and 0 from J, leaving 16 bases between them. The CDR3 totals 16 residues. The CDR3 sequence is CAITDGTVSSYNEQFF. CDR3 DNA sequence: TGTGCCATCACCGACGGAACTGTCAGCTCCTACAATGAGCAGTTCTTC.

The V gene is TRBV28, the J gene TRBJ2-7; 14 positions match TRBD2. V gave up 4 bases and J gave up 5 bases; unmatched junction bases: 7. The germline V gene encodes CDR1 MDHEN and CDR2 SYDVKM. The CDR3 spans 16 residues. CDR3 bases: TGTGCCAGCAGTTGGGGACTAGCGGGAGTCAGAAACGAGCAGTACTTC. Translated: CASSWGLAGVRNEQYF.

The V gene is TRBV6-1, the J gene TRBJ2-7, with 8 positions matching TRBD2. CDR3 size: 15 residues. V lost 2 bases, J lost 5 bases, and 8 bases stayed unmatched. From germline, CDR1 is MNHNS and CDR2 SASEGT. Here the CDR3 reads CASSESRGRSNEQYF. CDR3 bases: TGTGCCAGCAGTGAAAGTCGCGGGAGGAGTAACGAGCAGTACTTC.

The V call is TRBV30, the J call TRBJ2-7, with TRBD1 as a possible D gene (6 bases). The CDR3 spans 13 residues. Between the trimmed V and J ends, which lost 4 bases and 6 bases, there was a span of 16 bases. The V gene's germline CDR1 is GTSNPN and CDR2 SVGIG (reference sequence). CDR3: CAWTPGVTGEQYF. CDR3 nucleotide sequence: TGTGCCTGGACCCCAGGGGTGACGGGCGAGCAGTACTTC.

Comment on this clone: Other DNA variants within this sample encode the same CDR3. V is TRBV27 and J is TRBJ1-1; D gene uncertain. The germline V gene encodes CDR1 MNHEY and CDR2 SMNVEV (reference sequence). V was cut by 2 bases and J by 1 base, with 5 bases left in between. The CDR3 sequence is 13 residues long. CDR3 coding DNA: TGTGCCAGCAGTTTAGCAGCGAACACTGAAGCTTTCTTT. Its translation: CASSLAANTEAFF.

The CDR3 is CAISSGEPYNEQFF. The DNA of the CDR3 is TGTGCCATCAGTAGCGGAGAACCTTACAATGAGCAGTTCTTC. J is TRBJ2-1 and V is TRBV10-3, with D perhaps TRBD2 (5 bases). V was cut by 5 bases and J by 4 bases, with 12 bases left in between. The CDR3 is 14 residues long. The germline CDR1 and CDR2 sequences are ENHRY and SYGVKD.